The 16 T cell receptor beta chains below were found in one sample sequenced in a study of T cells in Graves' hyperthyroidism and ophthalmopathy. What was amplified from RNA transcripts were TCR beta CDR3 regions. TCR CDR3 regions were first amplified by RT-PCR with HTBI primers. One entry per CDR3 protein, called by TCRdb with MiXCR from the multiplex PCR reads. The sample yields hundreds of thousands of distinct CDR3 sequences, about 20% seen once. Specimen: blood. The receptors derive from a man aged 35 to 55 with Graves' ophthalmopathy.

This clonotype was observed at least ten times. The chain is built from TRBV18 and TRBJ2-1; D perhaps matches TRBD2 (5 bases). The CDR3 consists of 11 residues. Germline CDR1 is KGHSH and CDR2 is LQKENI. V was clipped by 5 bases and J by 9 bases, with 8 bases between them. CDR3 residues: CASSFSGEQFF. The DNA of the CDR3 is TGTGCCAGCTCATTCAGCGGTGAGCAGTTCTTC.

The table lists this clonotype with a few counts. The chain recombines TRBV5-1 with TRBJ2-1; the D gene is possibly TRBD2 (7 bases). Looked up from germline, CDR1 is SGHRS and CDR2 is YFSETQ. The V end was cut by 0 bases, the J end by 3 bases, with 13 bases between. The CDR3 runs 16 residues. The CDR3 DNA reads TGCGCCAGCAGCTTGGTTACAGGGACTATCTACAATGAGCAGTTCTTC. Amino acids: CASSLVTGTIYNEQFF.

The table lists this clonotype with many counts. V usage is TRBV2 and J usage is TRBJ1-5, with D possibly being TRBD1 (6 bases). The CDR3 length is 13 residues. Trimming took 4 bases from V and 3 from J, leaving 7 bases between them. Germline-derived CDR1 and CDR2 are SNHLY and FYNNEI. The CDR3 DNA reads TGTGCCAGCAGTGTGGGACACAATCAGCCCCAGCATTTT. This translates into CASSVGHNQPQHF.

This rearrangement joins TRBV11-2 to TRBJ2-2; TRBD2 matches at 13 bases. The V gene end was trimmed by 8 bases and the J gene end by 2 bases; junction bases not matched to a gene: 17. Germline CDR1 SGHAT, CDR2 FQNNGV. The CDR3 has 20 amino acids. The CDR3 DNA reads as TGTGCCAGCGGATACCCCCCTACCGGGACTAGCGGGAAAAACACCGGGGAGCTGTTTTTT. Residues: CASGYPPTGTSGKNTGELFF.

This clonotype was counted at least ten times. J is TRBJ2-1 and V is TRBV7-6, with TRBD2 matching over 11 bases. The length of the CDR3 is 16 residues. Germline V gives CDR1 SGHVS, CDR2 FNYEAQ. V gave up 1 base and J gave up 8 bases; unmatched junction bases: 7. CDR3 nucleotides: TGTGCCAGCAGCTTAGTGGTAGCGGGAGGGCCTGATGAGCAGTTCTTC. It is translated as CASSLVVAGGPDEQFF. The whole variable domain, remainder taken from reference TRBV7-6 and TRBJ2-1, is GAGVSQSPRYKVTKRGQDVALRCDPISGHVSLYWYRQALGQGPEFLTYFNYEAQQDKSGLPNDRFSAERPEGSISTLTIQRTEQRDSAMYRCASSLVVAGGPDEQFFGPGTRLTVL.

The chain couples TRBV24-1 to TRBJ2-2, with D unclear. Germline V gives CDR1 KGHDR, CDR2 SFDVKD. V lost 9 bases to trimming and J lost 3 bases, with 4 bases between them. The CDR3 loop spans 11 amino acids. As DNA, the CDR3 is TGTGCCACCGCGGACACCGGGGAGCTGTTTTTT. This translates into CATADTGELFF.

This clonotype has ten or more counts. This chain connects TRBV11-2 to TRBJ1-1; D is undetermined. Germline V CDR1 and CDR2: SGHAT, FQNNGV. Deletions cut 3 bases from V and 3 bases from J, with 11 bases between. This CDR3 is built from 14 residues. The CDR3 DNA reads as TGTGCCAGCAGCTTTGCGGGGTCGGACACTGAAGCTTTCTTT. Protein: CASSFAGSDTEAFF.

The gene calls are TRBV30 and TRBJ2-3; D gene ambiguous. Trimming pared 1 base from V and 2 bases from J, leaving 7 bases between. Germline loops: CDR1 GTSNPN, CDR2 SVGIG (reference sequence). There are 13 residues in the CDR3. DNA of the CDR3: TGTGCCTGGAGTGAGACCGTCACAGATACGCAGTATTTT. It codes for CAWSETVTDTQYF.

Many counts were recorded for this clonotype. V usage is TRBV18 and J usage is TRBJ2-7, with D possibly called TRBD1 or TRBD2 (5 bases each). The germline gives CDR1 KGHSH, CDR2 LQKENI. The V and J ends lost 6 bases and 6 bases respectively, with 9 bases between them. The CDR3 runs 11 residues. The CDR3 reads CASSEGSEQYF. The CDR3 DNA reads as TGTGCCAGCTCTGAGGGGAGCGAGCAGTACTTC. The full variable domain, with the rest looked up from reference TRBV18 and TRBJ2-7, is NAGVMQNPRHLVRRRGQEARLRCSPMKGHSHVYWYRQLPEEGLKFMVYLQKENIIDESGMPKERFSAEFPKEGPSILRIQQVVRGDSAAYFCASSEGSEQYFGPGTRLTVT.

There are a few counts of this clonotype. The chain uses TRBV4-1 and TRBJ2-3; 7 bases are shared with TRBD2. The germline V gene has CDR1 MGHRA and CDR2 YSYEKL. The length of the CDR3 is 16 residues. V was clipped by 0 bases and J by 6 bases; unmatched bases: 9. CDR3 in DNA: TGCGCCAGCAGCCAAGATCGGGGGGTTTTGGAGGATACGCAGTATTTT. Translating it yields CASSQDRGVLEDTQYF.

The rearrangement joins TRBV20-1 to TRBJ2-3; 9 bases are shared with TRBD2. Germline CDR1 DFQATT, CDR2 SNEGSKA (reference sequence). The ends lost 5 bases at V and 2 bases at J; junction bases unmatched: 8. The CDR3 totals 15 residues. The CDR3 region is CSAWTSDKNTDTQYF. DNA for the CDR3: TGCAGTGCTTGGACTAGCGACAAGAACACAGATACGCAGTATTTT.

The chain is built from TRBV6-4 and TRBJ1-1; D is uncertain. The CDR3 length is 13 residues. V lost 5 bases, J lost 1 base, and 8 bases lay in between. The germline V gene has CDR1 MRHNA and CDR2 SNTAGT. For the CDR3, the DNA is TGTGCCAGCAGTTCATTTCCGAACACTGAAGCTTTCTTT. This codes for CASSSFPNTEAFF.

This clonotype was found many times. The chain's CDR3 is CASSLEGAYAEQFF. CDR3 DNA: TGTGCCAGCAGCTTAGAGGGAGCCTACGCTGAGCAGTTCTTC. This chain connects TRBV11-2 to TRBJ2-1, with D possibly TRBD2 on 5 matching bases. CDR1 and CDR2 from the germline V gene are SGHAT and FQNNGV. The CDR3 is 14 amino acids. V dropped 0 bases and J dropped 9 bases, with 12 bases sitting between them.

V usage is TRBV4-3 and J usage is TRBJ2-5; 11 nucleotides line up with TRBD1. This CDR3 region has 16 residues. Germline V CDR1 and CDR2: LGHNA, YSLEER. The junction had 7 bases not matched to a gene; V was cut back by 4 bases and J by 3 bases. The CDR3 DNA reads TGCGCCAGCAGCCCGGACAGGGGGCGAGGTAAAGAGACCCAGTACTTC. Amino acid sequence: CASSPDRGRGKETQYF.

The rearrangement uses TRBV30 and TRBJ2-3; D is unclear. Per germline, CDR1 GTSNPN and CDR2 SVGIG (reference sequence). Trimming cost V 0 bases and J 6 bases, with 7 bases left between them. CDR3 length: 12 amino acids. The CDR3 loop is CAWSVGRDTQYF. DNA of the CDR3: TGTGCCTGGAGTGTAGGACGCGATACGCAGTATTTT. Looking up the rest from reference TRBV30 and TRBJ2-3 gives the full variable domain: SQTIHQWPATLVQPVGSPLSLECTVEGTSNPNLYWYRQAAGRGLQLLFYSVGIGQISSEVPQNLSASRPQDRQFILSSKKLLLSDSGFYLCAWSVGRDTQYFGPGTRLTVL.

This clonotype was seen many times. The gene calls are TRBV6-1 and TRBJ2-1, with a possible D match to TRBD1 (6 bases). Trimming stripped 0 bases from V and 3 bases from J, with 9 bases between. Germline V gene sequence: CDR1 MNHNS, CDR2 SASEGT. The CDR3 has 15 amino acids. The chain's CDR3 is CASSEAGRGYNEQFF. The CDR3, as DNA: TGTGCCAGCAGTGAAGCGGGCAGGGGCTACAATGAGCAGTTCTTC.